Following are 24 T cell receptor beta chains from one sample sequenced in a study of blood T cells in healthy people across ages. The authors ran a second PCR of 7 to 11 cycles using a sample-barcoded 5' primer and a J-beta primer mix. Each CDR3 protein gets one entry after TCRdb re-called the 5' RACE reads with MiXCR. The data hold approximately 290,000 distinct CDR3 sequences, with 27% observed a single time. Sequencing input: blood. Source of these receptors: a woman in her 70s in good health.

This clonotype has just a few counts. CDR3 DNA sequence: TGTGCCGCTGGGAGGGCCGGGGGCTACAATGAGCAGTTCTTC. Translation: CAAGRAGGYNEQFF. This sequence joins TRBV5-6 and TRBJ2-1; 7 nucleotides align to TRBD2. V was pared by 10 bases and J by 3 bases, with 10 bases of the junction left unmatched. The CDR3 has 14 amino acids. Germline-derived CDR1 and CDR2 are SGHDT and YYEEEE.

This clonotype showed up just a few times. V is TRBV25-1 and J is TRBJ2-5, with TRBD1 matching 8 bases. J was trimmed by 4 bases and V by 5 bases; bases with no gene match: 6. CDR1 is MGHDK and CDR2 is SYGVNS in the germline V gene. The CDR3 spans 14 residues. The CDR3 nucleotides read TGTGCCAGCAGTAGGAACAGGGGGAGAGAGACCCAGTACTTC. The encoded protein is CASSRNRGRETQYF. Together with reference TRBV25-1 and TRBJ2-5, the CDR3 gives the full variable domain: EADIYQTPRYLVIGTGKKITLECSQTMGHDKMYWYQQDPGMELHLIHYSYGVNSTEKGDLSSESTVSRIRTEHFPLTLESARPSHTSQYLCASSRNRGRETQYFGPGTRLLVL.

There are a few counts of this clonotype. The chain links TRBV7-9 to TRBJ1-1, with no clear D. Germline CDR1 SEHNR, CDR2 FQNEAQ (reference sequence). CDR3 length: 13 residues. The V end lost 7 bases, the J end lost 2 bases, and 11 bases lay between the germline ends. CDR3 loop: CASIEDHNTEAFF. The DNA of the CDR3 is TGTGCCAGCATCGAAGACCACAACACTGAAGCTTTCTTT.

The V call is TRBV19, the J call TRBJ1-5; perhaps TRBD1 as D (5 bases). Germline V CDR1 and CDR2: LNHDA, SQIVND (reference sequence). V gave up 3 bases and J gave up 7 bases, with 19 bases separating them. The CDR3 totals 16 residues. Written as DNA, the CDR3 is TGTGCCAGTAGTATCGCCGGACAACACCTGGGGCAGCCCCAGCATTTT. It yields the protein CASSIAGQHLGQPQHF.

The chain couples TRBV9 to TRBJ2-5, with 7 bases identical to TRBD1. The CDR3 spans 14 residues. Germline CDR1 is SGDLS and CDR2 is YYNGEE. V lost 2 bases to trimming and J lost 5 bases; unmatched junction nucleotides: 6. Here the CDR3 reads CASSVDRVWETQYF. DNA of the CDR3: TGTGCCAGCAGCGTCGACAGGGTATGGGAGACCCAGTACTTC.

The chain has TRBV15 and TRBJ1-3; weak D call: TRBD1 (5 bases). The CDR3 runs 16 residues. Germline V gives CDR1 LNHNV, CDR2 YYDKDF (reference sequence). Trimming removed 1 base at V and 0 bases at J, with 10 bases between. The CDR3 sequence is CATSRARVGSGNTIYF. CDR3 nucleotides: TGTGCCACCAGCAGAGCCAGGGTTGGCTCTGGAAACACCATATATTTT.

In its sample, this clonotype was seen a few times. V is TRBV6-2 or TRBV6-3 and J is TRBJ1-5, with unresolved D. Germline V lookup: CDR1 MNHEY, CDR2 SVGEGT. The V and J ends lost 5 bases and 2 bases respectively, with 13 bases between them. The CDR3 length is 15 residues. The CDR3 region is CASSNVSLGNQPQHF. CDR3 bases: TGTGCCAGCAGTAACGTGAGTTTAGGCAATCAGCCCCAGCATTTT.

This clonotype was counted a few times. This sequence joins TRBV12-3 or TRBV12-4 and TRBJ2-1; tentative D call: TRBD2 (5 bases). The CDR3 has 16 amino acids. V lost 5 bases and J 6 bases, leaving 20 bases between the germline ends. For the CDR3, the DNA is TGTGCCAGCAGTCCCCCCACTAGTACCACCATCAATGAGCAGTTCTTC. Protein sequence: CASSPPTSTTINEQFF.

This clonotype is medium-sized (0.01 to 0.1%). The chain employs TRBV4-1 and TRBJ2-7; TRBD1 might be the D (5 bases). Deletions cut 3 bases from V and 0 bases from J, with 15 bases between. The CDR3 contains 16 residues. Germline V gene sequence: CDR1 MGHRA, CDR2 YSYEKL. The CDR3 DNA reads as TGCGCCAGCAGCCAGCTCGGTACGGACAACTCCTACGAGCAGTACTTC. This gives the protein CASSQLGTDNSYEQYF.

This clonotype was found a few times. The chain couples TRBV7-2 to TRBJ2-5; D unclear. The V end was cut by 4 bases, the J end by 4 bases, with 13 bases between. Germline CDR1 reads SGHTA; CDR2 reads FQGNSA. The CDR3 extends over 14 amino acids. In DNA form, the CDR3 reads TGTGCCAGCAGCTCACCACCTGGGCGAGAGACCCAGTACTTC. Translated, it gives CASSSPPGRETQYF.

The genes are TRBV6-1 and TRBJ2-5; D is undetermined. The CDR3 sequence is 13 residues long. The V end lost 5 bases, the J end lost 2 bases, and 9 bases lay between the germline ends. CDR1 is MNHNS and CDR2 is SASEGT in the germline V gene. The CDR3 region is CASSLAVQETQYF. DNA of the CDR3: TGTGCCAGCAGTCTCGCGGTTCAAGAGACCCAGTACTTC.

The gene calls are TRBV5-1 and TRBJ2-5, with 7 positions matching TRBD2. The DNA end lines up better with TRBJ2-1; the J call may be wrong. The length of the CDR3 is 18 residues. CDR1 SGHRS and CDR2 YFSETQ come from the germline V gene. The CDR3 bases are TGCGCCAGCAGCTTACTGATCGGTGGCGGGAGCACTTGGAATGAGCAGTTCTTC. Translating it yields CASSLLIGGGSTWNEQFF.

The gene calls are TRBV2 and TRBJ2-6; possible D gene TRBD1, 5 bases. Deletions cut 6 bases from V and 1 base from J, with 19 bases between. Germline V gives CDR1 SNHLY, CDR2 FYNNEI. This CDR3 region has 18 residues. CDR3 protein: CASSARAGLRSGANVLTF. The CDR3 nucleotides are TGTGCCAGCAGCGCTAGGGCAGGGCTCCGATCTGGGGCCAACGTCCTGACTTTC.

A few counts support this clonotype. The rearrangement uses TRBV10-3 and TRBJ2-7; maybe TRBD1 (6 bases). This CDR3 spans 12 amino acids. V was clipped by 0 bases and J by 7 bases, with 7 bases between them. Germline-derived CDR1 and CDR2 are ENHRY and SYGVKD. The CDR3 loop is CAISESQGEQYF. The CDR3 DNA follows: TGTGCCATCAGTGAGTCGCAGGGGGAGCAGTACTTC.

This clonotype has ten or more counts. The chain has TRBV2 and TRBJ1-4, with a possible D match to TRBD1 (5 bases). The germline CDR1 and CDR2 sequences are SNHLY and FYNNEI. The CDR3 spans 13 residues. V shed 4 bases and J shed 10 bases, with 13 bases lying between them. In DNA, the CDR3 is TGTGCCAGCAGTGGGGACCGGGCAAGAAAACTGTTTTTT. This sequence encodes CASSGDRARKLFF. The entire variable domain, with the rest obtained from reference TRBV2 and TRBJ1-4, is as follows: EPEVTQTPSHQVTQMGQEVILRCVPISNHLYFYWYRQILGQKVEFLVSFYNNEISEKSEIFDDQFSVERPDGSNFTLKIRSTKLEDSAMYFCASSGDRARKLFFGSGTQLSVL.

This sequence joins TRBV6-1 and TRBJ1-1; TRBD1 agrees at 8 bases. This CDR3 is built from 13 residues. The V gene's germline CDR1 is MNHNS and CDR2 SASEGT. The V gene end was trimmed by 9 bases and the J gene end by 3 bases; junction bases not matched to a gene: 6. CDR3 in amino acids: CARLTGDDTEAFF. DNA of the CDR3: TGTGCCAGACTGACAGGGGATGACACTGAAGCTTTCTTT.

In its sample, this clonotype was seen a few times. This sequence joins TRBV20-1 and TRBJ2-7; the D gene is possibly TRBD2 (6 bases). Germline-derived CDR1 and CDR2 are DFQATT and SNEGSKA (reference sequence). The CDR3 has 12 amino acids. Trimming stripped 3 bases from V and 4 bases from J, with 10 bases between. The CDR3 DNA sequence: TGCAGTGCTAGCGGGAGTCTTTACGAGCAGTACTTC. This codes for CSASGSLYEQYF.

The V call is TRBV10-3, the J call TRBJ2-1, with D possibly matching TRBD2 (6 bases). CDR3 length: 14 amino acids. Trimming shortened V by 2 bases and J by 3 bases, and 8 bases separated the two germline ends. Germline CDR1 reads ENHRY; CDR2 reads SYGVKD. The CDR3 DNA sequence: TGTGCCATCAGTGAGGGGACTTTCTACAATGAGCAGTTCTTC. Its translation: CAISEGTFYNEQFF.

The gene calls are TRBV12-3 or TRBV12-4 and TRBJ1-2, with a weak D call TRBD1 (5 bases). This CDR3 has 15 amino acids. V was cut by 0 bases and J by 5 bases, with 13 bases left in between. The CDR3 coding sequence is TGTGCCAGCAGTTTAGCGCAACGGAGGGGATATGGCTACACCTTC. Its translation: CASSLAQRRGYGYTF.

The chain carries TRBV5-5 and TRBJ1-1, with D maybe TRBD1 (6 bases). The CDR3 has 11 residues. Per the germline V gene, CDR1 is SGHKS and CDR2 is YYEKEE (reference sequence). V was clipped by 0 bases and J by 9 bases, with 6 bases between them. The CDR3 nucleotides are TGTGCCAGCAGCTTGGGGGACAAAGCTTTCTTT. Its protein is CASSLGDKAFF.

This clonotype has a handful of counts. This chain joins TRBV7-2 and TRBJ1-5; TRBD1 aligns across 10 bases. The V gene end was trimmed by 4 bases and the J gene end by 4 bases; junction bases not matched to a gene: 4. Germline values: CDR1 SGHTA, CDR2 FQGNSA. The CDR3 runs to 15 residues. As DNA, the CDR3 is TGTGCCAGCAGCTGGACAGGGGGGACTAATCAGCCCCAGCATTTT. Translation: CASSWTGGTNQPQHF.

The J gene is TRBJ2-5, the V gene TRBV11-2, with 11 bases identical to TRBD2. CDR3 length: 15 residues. Germline lookup yields CDR1 SGHAT and CDR2 FQNNGV. Trimming at V came to 5 bases and at J to 3 bases, leaving 5 bases not matched to a gene. The CDR3 DNA follows: TGTGCCAGCAGCCCCGTAGCGGGGGGGAAAGAGACCCAGTACTTC. Translating gives CASSPVAGGKETQYF.

V usage is TRBV7-8 and J usage is TRBJ1-1; 8 bases agree with TRBD1. This CDR3 is 13 amino acids long. The V gene's germline CDR1 is SGHVS and CDR2 FQNEAQ. The V gene end was trimmed by 5 bases and the J gene end by 5 bases; junction bases not matched to a gene: 4. As DNA, the CDR3 is TGTGCCAGCAGCCGCAGGGGGCGGACTGAAGCTTTCTTT. Translation: CASSRRGRTEAFF.

The chain combines TRBV9 with TRBJ2-1, with D perhaps being TRBD1 or TRBD2 (5 bases each). Germline loops: CDR1 SGDLS, CDR2 YYNGEE. V dropped 3 bases and J dropped 12 bases, with 22 bases sitting between them. The CDR3 length is 15 residues. This CDR3 reads CASSGEAGTWDAQFF. The CDR3, as DNA: TGTGCCAGCAGCGGAGAAGCAGGGACGTGGGATGCGCAGTTCTTC.